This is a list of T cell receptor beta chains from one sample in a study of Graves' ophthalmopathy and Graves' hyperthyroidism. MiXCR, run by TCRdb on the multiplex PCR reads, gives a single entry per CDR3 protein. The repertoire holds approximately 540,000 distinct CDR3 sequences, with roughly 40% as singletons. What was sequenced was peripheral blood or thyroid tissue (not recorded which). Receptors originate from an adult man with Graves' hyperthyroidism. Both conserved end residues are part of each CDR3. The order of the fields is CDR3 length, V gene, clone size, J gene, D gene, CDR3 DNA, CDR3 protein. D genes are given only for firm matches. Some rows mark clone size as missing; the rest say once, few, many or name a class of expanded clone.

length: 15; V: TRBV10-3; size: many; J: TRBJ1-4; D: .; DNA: TGTGCCATCAGTGAGTCGACGGGGGGAAGCGAAAAACTGTTTTTT; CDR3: CAISESTGGSEKLFF
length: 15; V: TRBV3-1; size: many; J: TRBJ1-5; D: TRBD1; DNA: TGTGCCAGCAGCCAAGGGACAGGGCGAAATCAGCCCCAGCATTTT; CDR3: CASSQGTGRNQPQHF
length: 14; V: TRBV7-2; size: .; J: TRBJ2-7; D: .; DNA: TGTGCCAGCAGTTTAGATCCGAGCCTCTACGAGCAGTACTTC; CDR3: CASSLDPSLYEQYF
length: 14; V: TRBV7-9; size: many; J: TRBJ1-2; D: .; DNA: TGTGCCAGCAGCCAAGAGATCGGACCCCGGGGCTACACCTTC; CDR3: CASSQEIGPRGYTF
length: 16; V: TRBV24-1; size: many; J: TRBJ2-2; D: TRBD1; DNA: TGTGCCACCAGTGATTTCGGGACAGGGAACAGCGGGGAGCTGTTTTTT; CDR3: CATSDFGTGNSGELFF
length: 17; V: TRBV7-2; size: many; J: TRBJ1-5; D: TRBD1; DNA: TGTGCCAGCAGCCGGGACAGGGGGCCGACAGATAATCAGCCCCAGCATTTT; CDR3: CASSRDRGPTDNQPQHF
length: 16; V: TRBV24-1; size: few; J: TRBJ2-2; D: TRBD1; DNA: TGTGCCACCAGTGATTTTCCAGGGGGAAACACCGGGGAGCTGTTTTTT; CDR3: CATSDFPGGNTGELFF
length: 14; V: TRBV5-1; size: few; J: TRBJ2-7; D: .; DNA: TGCGCCAGCAGCTTGGCAGGGGAGAGCAACGAGCAGTACTTC; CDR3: CASSLAGESNEQYF
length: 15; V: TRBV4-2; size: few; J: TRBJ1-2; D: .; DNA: TGTGCCAGCAGCCACTCAAGGGGGGAATTGGATGGCTACACCTTC; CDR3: CASSHSRGELDGYTF
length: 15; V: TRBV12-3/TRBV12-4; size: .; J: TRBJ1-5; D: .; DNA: TGTGCCAGCAGTCTAGCCGGCAGGAGGTCGCAGCCCCAGCATTTT; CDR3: CASSLAGRRSQPQHF
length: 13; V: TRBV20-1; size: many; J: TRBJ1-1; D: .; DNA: TGCAGTGCTCGACGGGGGGTGGGCACTGAAGCTTTCTTT; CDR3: CSARRGVGTEAFF
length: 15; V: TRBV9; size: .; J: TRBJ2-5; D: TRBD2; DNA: TGTGCCAGCAGCGGGGACGGGAGGACACAAGAGACCCAGTACTTC; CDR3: CASSGDGRTQETQYF
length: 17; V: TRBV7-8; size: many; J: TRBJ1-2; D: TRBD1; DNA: TGTGCCAGCAGCTTGGGGACCCCGGGACAGGGATACTATGGCTACACCTTC; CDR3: CASSLGTPGQGYYGYTF
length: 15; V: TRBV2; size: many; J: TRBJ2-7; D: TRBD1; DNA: TGTGCCAGCAGTGGTACCCGGACAGGGAGATACGAGCAGTACTTC; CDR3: CASSGTRTGRYEQYF
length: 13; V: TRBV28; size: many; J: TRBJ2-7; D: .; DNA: TGTGCCAGCAGATCACCTGCGTCCTACGAGCAGTACTTC; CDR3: CASRSPASYEQYF
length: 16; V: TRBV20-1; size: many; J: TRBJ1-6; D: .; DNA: TGCAGTGCTAAAATAAGTCAGAGGGGGTATAATTCACCCCTCCACTTT; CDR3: CSAKISQRGYNSPLHF
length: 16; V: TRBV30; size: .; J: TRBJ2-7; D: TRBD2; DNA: TGTGCCTGGAGTGGGTACGAAGCGGGGGGCCTCTACGAGCAGTACTTC; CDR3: CAWSGYEAGGLYEQYF
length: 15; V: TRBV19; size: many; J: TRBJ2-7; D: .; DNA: TGTGCCAGTAGTATTGGAGCACAGACCGCCTACGAGCAGTACTTC; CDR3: CASSIGAQTAYEQYF
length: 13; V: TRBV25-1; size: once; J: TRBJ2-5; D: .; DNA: TGTGCCAAAACAGGGTTGGGGCAAGAGACCCAGTACTTC; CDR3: CAKTGLGQETQYF
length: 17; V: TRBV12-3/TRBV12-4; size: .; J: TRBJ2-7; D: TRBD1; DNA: TGTGCCAGCAGTGCTGCCGGGACAGGGGGCGCGGTGAACGAGCAGTACTTC; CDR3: CASSAAGTGGAVNEQYF
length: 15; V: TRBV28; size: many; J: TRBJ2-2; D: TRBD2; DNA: TGTGCCAGCAGTACCTCCGCGGGGGACACCGGGGAGCTGTTTTTT; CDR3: CASSTSAGDTGELFF
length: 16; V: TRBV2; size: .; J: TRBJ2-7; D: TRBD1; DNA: TGTGCCAGCAGAGTAACTCCCGGGACAGGGCCCTACGAGCAGTACTTC; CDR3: CASRVTPGTGPYEQYF
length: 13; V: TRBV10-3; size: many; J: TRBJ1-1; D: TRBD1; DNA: TGTGCCATCAGACAGGGGTGGAACACTGAAGCTTTCTTT; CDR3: CAIRQGWNTEAFF
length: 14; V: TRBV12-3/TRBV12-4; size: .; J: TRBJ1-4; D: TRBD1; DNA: TGTGCCAGCAGTTTACTCGGGACAGATGAAAAACTGTTTTTT; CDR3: CASSLLGTDEKLFF
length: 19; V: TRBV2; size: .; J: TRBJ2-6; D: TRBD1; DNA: TGTGCCAGCAGTGGGGTACAGGGGGTACGACTCTCTGGGGCCAACGTCCTGACTTTC; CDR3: CASSGVQGVRLSGANVLTF
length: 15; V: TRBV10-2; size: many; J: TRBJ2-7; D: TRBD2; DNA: TGCGCCAGCAGTCGAAGCGGGGGTCCTATGGGGGAGCAGTACTTC; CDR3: CASSRSGGPMGEQYF
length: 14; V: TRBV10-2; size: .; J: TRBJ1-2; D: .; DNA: TGCGCCAGCCGGGGTGGACAGACCAACTATGGCTACACCTTC; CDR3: CASRGGQTNYGYTF
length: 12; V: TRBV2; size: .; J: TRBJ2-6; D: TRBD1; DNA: TGTGCCAGCGCGACGGGACAGCTCCTCCTGACTTTC; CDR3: CASATGQLLLTF
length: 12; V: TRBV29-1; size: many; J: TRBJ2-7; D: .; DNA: TGCAGCAGCCGGACGGCCTCCTACGAGCAGTACTTC; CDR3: CSSRTASYEQYF
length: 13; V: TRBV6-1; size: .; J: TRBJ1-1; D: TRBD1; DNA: TGTGCCAGCAAACAGGGGTTTAACACTGAAGCTTTCTTT; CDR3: CASKQGFNTEAFF
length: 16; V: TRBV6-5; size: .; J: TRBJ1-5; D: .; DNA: TGTGCCAGCAGTTACTCGGTAGGGAGAAGCAATCAGCCCCAGCATTTT; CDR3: CASSYSVGRSNQPQHF
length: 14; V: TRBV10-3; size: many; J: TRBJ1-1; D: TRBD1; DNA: TGTGCCATCAGGGCCGGGACAGGGGCCACTGAAGCTTTCTTT; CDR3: CAIRAGTGATEAFF
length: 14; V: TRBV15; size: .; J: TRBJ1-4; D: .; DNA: TGTGCCACCAGCAGAGGGGCAGCGAATGAAAAACTGTTTTTT; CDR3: CATSRGAANEKLFF
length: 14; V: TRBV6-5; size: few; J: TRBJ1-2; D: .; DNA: TGTGCCAGCAGTTACTCTGGGGGTAACTATGGCTACACCTTC; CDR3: CASSYSGGNYGYTF
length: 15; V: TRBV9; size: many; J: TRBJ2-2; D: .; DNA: TGTGCCAGCACCCCTGAGGATCTTACCACCGGGGAGCTGTTTTTT; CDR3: CASTPEDLTTGELFF
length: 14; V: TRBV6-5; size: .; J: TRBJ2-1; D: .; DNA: TGTGCCAGCAGGCTGGACTCCCCCCCTTATCCGCAGTTCTTC; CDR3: CASRLDSPPYPQFF
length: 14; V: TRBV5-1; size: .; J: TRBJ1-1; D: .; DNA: TGCGCCAGCAGCTTGAGTCTCCAGGGCCCTGAAGCTTTCTTT; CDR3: CASSLSLQGPEAFF
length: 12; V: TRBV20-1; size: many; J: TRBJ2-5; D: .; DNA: TGCAGTGCGGCAGGGGAGCAAGAGACCCAGTACTTC; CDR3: CSAAGEQETQYF
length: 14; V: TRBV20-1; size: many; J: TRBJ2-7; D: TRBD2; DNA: TGCAGTGCGCGGGGACTAGCGGGAGGCCACGAGCAGTACTTC; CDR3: CSARGLAGGHEQYF
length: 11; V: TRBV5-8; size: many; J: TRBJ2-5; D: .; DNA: TGTGCCAGCAGCTTCTATGAGACCCAGTACTTC; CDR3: CASSFYETQYF
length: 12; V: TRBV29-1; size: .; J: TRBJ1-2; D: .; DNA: TGCAGTGCAAGAGACAGTTGTTATGGCTACACCTTC; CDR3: CSARDSCYGYTF
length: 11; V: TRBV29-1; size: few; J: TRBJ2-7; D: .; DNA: TGCAGCGTTGGGCAGGTCGGCGAGCAGTACTTC; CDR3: CSVGQVGEQYF
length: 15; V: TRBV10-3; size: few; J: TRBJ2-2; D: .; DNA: TGTGCCATCAGTGAGAGTGGGAGAAAGGCCGGGGAGCTGTTTTTT; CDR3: CAISESGRKAGELFF
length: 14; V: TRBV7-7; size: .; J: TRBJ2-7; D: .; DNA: TGTGCCAGCAGTGGAACCGTCCGAAACTACGAGCAGTACTTC; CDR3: CASSGTVRNYEQYF
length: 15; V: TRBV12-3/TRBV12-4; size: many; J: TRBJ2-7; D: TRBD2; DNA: TGTGCCAGCAGGCCTCATAGAGCGGGAGAATACGAGCAGTACTTC; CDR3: CASRPHRAGEYEQYF
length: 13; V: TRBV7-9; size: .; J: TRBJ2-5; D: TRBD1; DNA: TGTGCCAGCAGCCAAGGGGACAGGGTGGACCAGTACTTC; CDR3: CASSQGDRVDQYF
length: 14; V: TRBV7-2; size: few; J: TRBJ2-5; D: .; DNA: TGTGCCAGCAGCCAGGGCGGGGAACAAGAGACCCAGTACTTC; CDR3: CASSQGGEQETQYF